These 26 T cell receptor beta chains were all obtained from the same sample, sequenced in a study of cytomegalovirus exposure and HLA in healthy donors. Use of 60 Vbeta and 13 Jbeta primers characterized the PCR. Generated by immunoSEQ multiplex PCR, the TCRdb table keeps only in-frame clones and is missing some. The sample shows approximately 150,000 clones, roughly three quarters of them seen only once. Sequenced input: PBMCs. The origin of the receptors is a man younger than 35 in good health and CMV-seropositive.

This clone was counted only a few times. The V and J genes are TRBV27 and TRBJ1-1; 7 bases line up with TRBD1. The V gene's germline CDR1 is MNHEY and CDR2 SMNVEV (reference sequence). This CDR3 spans 12 amino acids. V dropped 5 bases and J dropped 11; count of bases not matched to a gene: 8. CDR3: CASSQYRGMAFF. The DNA for the CDR3 is TGTGCCAGCAGTCAATACAGGGGTATGGCTTTCTTT.

This chain connects TRBV15 to TRBJ1-3, with D possibly being TRBD1 (5 bases). Trimming shortened V by 8 bases and J by 3 bases, and 14 bases separated the two germline ends. Germline-derived CDR1 and CDR2 are LNHNV and YYDKDF (reference sequence). This CDR3 comprises 14 residues. The CDR3 here is CATAPRASGNTIYF. DNA for the CDR3: TGTGCCACCGCCCCCAGGGCAAGTGGAAACACCATATATTTT.

V gene TRBV15 combines with J gene TRBJ1-2; D gene uncertain. Trimming cost V 0 bases and J 2 bases, with 10 bases left between them. This CDR3 contains 15 residues. Germline CDR1 is LNHNV and CDR2 is YYDKDF (reference sequence). CDR3 protein: CATSRDRGLNYGYTF. In DNA, the CDR3 is TGTGCCACCAGCAGAGATCGAGGGTTAAACTATGGCTACACCTTC.

The chain carries TRBV30 and TRBJ1-3; no reliable D call. CDR3 length: 15 amino acids. CDR1 is GTSNPN and CDR2 is SVGIG in the germline V gene (reference sequence). V lost 4 bases and J lost 5, with 18 bases in between. The CDR3, as DNA: TGTGCCTGGACCCTTTCCGGACTGACAAGAAACACCATATATTTT. Translation: CAWTLSGLTRNTIYF.

This clone has a handful of counts. V and J are TRBV6-5 and TRBJ2-7, with TRBD1 matching 9 bases. CDR3 size: 15 residues. V lost 6 bases, J lost 4 bases, and 10 bases stayed unmatched. Looked up from germline, CDR1 is MNHEY and CDR2 is SVGAGI. CDR3 coding DNA: TGTGCCAGCAGGGTAGGACAGGGGCTTACTTACGAGCAGTACGTC. This translates into CASRVGQGLTYEQYV.

The gene calls are TRBV19 and TRBJ1-1, with 10 bases matching TRBD1. V was clipped by 8 bases and J by 5 bases; unmatched bases: 2. The CDR3 has 12 amino acids. Germline V gene sequence: CDR1 LNHDA, CDR2 SQIVND (reference sequence). The CDR3 DNA is TGTGCCAGTGGGACAGGGGCAACTGAAGCTTTCTTT. Translating it yields CASGTGATEAFF. Drawing the rest from reference TRBV19 and TRBJ1-1, the complete variable domain is DGGITQSPKYLFRKEGQNVTLSCEQNLNHDAMYWYRQDPGQGLRLIYYSQIVNDFQKGDIAEGYSVSREKKESFPLTVTSAQKNPTAFYLCASGTGATEAFFGQGTRLTVV.

This sequence joins TRBV4-1 and TRBJ2-7, with 8 bases lining up with TRBD1. The germline V gene encodes CDR1 MGHRA and CDR2 YSYEKL. The length of the CDR3 is 15 residues. The ends lost 1 base at V and 3 bases at J; junction bases unmatched: 5. The CDR3 sequence is CASSQGQGYFYEQYV. The CDR3, as DNA: TGCGCCAGCAGCCAAGGACAGGGGTATTTCTACGAGCAGTACGTC.

The J gene is TRBJ2-1, the V gene TRBV27; TRBD2 aligns across 7 bases. This CDR3 contains 14 residues. The V gene end was trimmed by 4 bases and the J gene end by 8 bases; junction bases not matched to a gene: 8. In germline, CDR1 is MNHEY, CDR2 SMNVEV (reference sequence). CDR3 coding DNA: TGTGCCAGCAGTTCTGGCGGGAGTACCTATGAGCAGTTCTTC. Amino acids: CASSSGGSTYEQFF.

This clone occurred a few times. The rearrangement uses TRBV4-1 and TRBJ2-1; D is possibly TRBD2 (5 bases). This CDR3 comprises 17 residues. Germline V gene sequence: CDR1 MGHRA, CDR2 YSYEKL. Trimming removed 0 bases at V and 0 bases at J, with 12 bases between. The CDR3 DNA follows: TGCGCCAGCAGCCAAGATGCTCCGGGGAGCTCCTACAATGAGCAGTTCTTC. Its protein product is CASSQDAPGSSYNEQFF.

The chain couples TRBV29-1 to TRBJ2-3; perhaps TRBD2 as D (7 bases). Deletions cut 7 bases from V and 3 bases from J, with 20 bases between. The CDR3 has 15 amino acids. Germline loops: CDR1 SQVTM, CDR2 ANQGSEA. CDR3 nucleotides: TGCAGCGCCGGAGGGGGGGACCAGGGAACAGATACGCAGTATTTT. As protein: CSAGGGDQGTDTQYF.

The DNA for the CDR3 is TGTGCCAGCAGCGTGAGGGGGGGGACTAGCGATAGCGAGCAGTTCTTC. Translating it yields CASSVRGGTSDSEQFF. V is TRBV9 and J is TRBJ2-1, with TRBD2 matching 10 bases. V dropped 2 bases and J dropped 10; count of bases not matched to a gene: 12. The CDR3 is made up of 16 amino acids. The germline gives CDR1 SGDLS, CDR2 YYNGEE.

V gene TRBV27 combines with J gene TRBJ1-5; TRBD1 aligns across 7 bases. Germline V lookup: CDR1 MNHEY, CDR2 SMNVEV (reference sequence). The CDR3 runs to 15 residues. Trimming took 4 bases from V and 4 from J; bases not matched to a gene: 7. The CDR3 here is CASSSEGQMNQPQHF. The DNA for the CDR3 is TGTGCCAGCAGTTCAGAGGGACAGATGAATCAGCCCCAGCATTTT.

V is TRBV5-1 and J is TRBJ2-2; 8 bases align to TRBD1. CDR1 and CDR2 from the germline V gene are SGHRS and YFSETQ. This CDR3 comprises 14 residues. Germline trimming cut 9 bases from V and 7 bases from J; bases unmatched to any gene: 11. CDR3 residues: CATTIGQGVGELFF. As DNA, the CDR3 is TGCGCCACCACCATCGGACAGGGAGTCGGGGAGCTGTTTTTT.

The CDR3: CASSFNRGDQETQYF. CDR3 bases: TGTGCCAGCAGCTTCAACAGGGGTGACCAAGAGACCCAGTACTTC. V and J are TRBV13 and TRBJ2-5, with 7 bases identical to TRBD1. The CDR3 loop spans 15 amino acids. Germline V lookup: CDR1 PRHDT, CDR2 FYEKMQ (reference sequence). The V and J ends lost 3 bases and 0 bases, in that order; junction bases with no gene match: 4.

The V and J genes are TRBV10-3 and TRBJ2-7; a weak D match, TRBD2 (5 bases). V gave up 2 bases and J gave up 0 bases, with 11 bases separating them. Germline CDR1 ENHRY, CDR2 SYGVKD. CDR3 length: 15 residues. In DNA form, the CDR3 reads TGTGCCATCAGTGAGGGGGTTGGGAGCTCCTACGAGCAGTACGTC. Amino acids: CAISEGVGSSYEQYV.

The chain recombines TRBV5-6 with TRBJ1-4, with D perhaps matching TRBD1 (5 bases). Germline V gives CDR1 SGHDT, CDR2 YYEEEE. This CDR3 is built from 14 residues. V shed 0 bases and J shed 15 bases, with 18 bases lying between them. CDR3 nucleotide sequence: TGTGCCAGCAGCTTGGGGAGGAGGGCAGGGAGGATGTTTTTT. Translating gives CASSLGRRAGRMFF.

The rearrangement uses TRBV7-9 and TRBJ2-3; the D gene is possibly TRBD1 (6 bases). The germline V gene has CDR1 SEHNR and CDR2 FQNEAQ (reference sequence). The V and J ends lost 5 bases and 3 bases respectively, with 12 bases between them. The CDR3 length is 14 residues. The DNA of the CDR3 is TGTGCCAGCAGCCCAGACAGGAATACAGATACGCAGTATTTT. It codes for CASSPDRNTDTQYF. Complete variable domain (other parts from reference TRBV7-9 and TRBJ2-3): DTGVSQNPRHKITKRGQNVTFRCDPISEHNRLYWYRQTLGQGPEFLTYFQNEAQLEKSRLLSDRFSAERPKGSFSTLEIQRTEQGDSAMYLCASSPDRNTDTQYFGPGTRLTVL.

The chain carries TRBV7-8 and TRBJ2-1; TRBD1 matches at 8 bases. The ends lost 5 bases at V and 3 bases at J; junction bases unmatched: 9. This CDR3 is 16 amino acids long. CDR1 and CDR2 (germline): SGHVS, FQNEAQ. The CDR3 coding sequence is TGTGCCAGCAGCCCAAAGCCTGACAGGGGCTACAATGAGCAGTTCTTC. Encoded protein: CASSPKPDRGYNEQFF.

The V gene is TRBV5-6, the J gene TRBJ2-7, with TRBD1 matching 8 bases. The CDR3 totals 16 residues. Germline V gene sequence: CDR1 SGHDT, CDR2 YYEEEE. J gave up 0 bases and V 4 bases, and 9 bases lay outside the gene matches. CDR3 region: CASSLTGGRVSYEQYV. DNA of the CDR3: TGTGCCAGCAGCCTCACAGGGGGAAGGGTCTCCTACGAGCAGTACGTC.

The chain employs TRBV18 and TRBJ1-2; D possibly corresponds to TRBD1 (5 bases). Germline CDR1 and CDR2: KGHSH and LQKENI. Trimming removed 6 bases from V and 8 bases from J, with 19 bases in between. The CDR3 totals 14 residues. The CDR3 loop reads CASSPGAGKDGYTF. The CDR3, as DNA: TGTGCCAGCTCCCCAGGTGCAGGGAAAGACGGCTACACCTTC.

This chain uses TRBV5-1 with TRBJ2-5; 12 bases align to TRBD2. Germline trimming cut 4 bases from V and 4 bases from J; bases unmatched to any gene: 14. In germline, CDR1 is SGHRS, CDR2 YFSETQ. This CDR3 contains 18 residues. This CDR3 reads CASSNTNQTSGSLETQYF. The CDR3 nucleotides read TGCGCCAGCAGCAACACGAATCAGACTAGCGGGAGTTTAGAGACCCAGTACTTC.

This clone was seen only a few times. The chain uses TRBV19 and TRBJ2-6; D gene uncertain. The germline gives CDR1 LNHDA, CDR2 SQIVND (reference sequence). V was cut by 4 bases and J by 0 bases, with 7 bases left in between. This CDR3 has 15 residues. The CDR3 loop reads CASSSPYSGANVLTF. In nucleotides, the CDR3 is TGTGCCAGTAGTAGCCCCTACTCTGGGGCCAACGTCCTGACTTTC.

This clone was picked up a small number of times. This chain links TRBV6-5 with TRBJ2-1, with 12 bases fitting TRBD2. The CDR3 runs to 15 residues. The germline gives CDR1 MNHEY, CDR2 SVGAGI. The trim removed 6 bases at V and 5 bases at J, leaving 5 bases unmatched. In DNA form, the CDR3 reads TGTGCCAGCAGGGGGCTAGCGGGGGGGAACAATGAGCAGTTCTTC. Amino acid sequence: CASRGLAGGNNEQFF.

The V and J genes are TRBV7-9 and TRBJ1-2; possible D gene TRBD1, 5 bases. Germline V gene sequence: CDR1 SEHNR, CDR2 FQNEAQ (reference sequence). Trimming took 0 bases from V and 0 from J, leaving 8 bases between them. The CDR3 has 15 residues. The CDR3 DNA reads as TGTGCCAGCAGCTTAGCCGGGGGAACTAACTATGGCTACACCTTC. It codes for CASSLAGGTNYGYTF. The whole variable domain, remainder taken from reference TRBV7-9 and TRBJ1-2, is DTGVSQNPRHKITKRGQNVTFRCDPISEHNRLYWYRQTLGQGPEFLTYFQNEAQLEKSRLLSDRFSAERPKGSFSTLEIQRTEQGDSAMYLCASSLAGGTNYGYTFGSGTRLTVV.

The chain links TRBV5-1 to TRBJ2-3; possibly TRBD2 for D (6 bases). CDR1 and CDR2 from the germline V gene are SGHRS and YFSETQ. V gave up 2 bases and J gave up 11 bases, with 12 bases separating them. The CDR3 extends over 12 amino acids. CDR3 DNA: TGCGCCAGCAGCTTAGGGCGGGAAGAGCAGTATTTT. This encodes CASSLGREEQYF.

V is TRBV10-3 and J is TRBJ2-3, with TRBD1 matching over 7 bases. This CDR3 region has 15 residues. The V and J ends lost 6 bases and 4 bases, in that order; junction bases with no gene match: 10. Germline CDR1 reads ENHRY; CDR2 reads SYGVKD. CDR3 coding DNA: TGTGCCATCAGAACTACAGGGGAAGGGGCAGATACGCAGTATTTT. It encodes CAIRTTGEGADTQYF.